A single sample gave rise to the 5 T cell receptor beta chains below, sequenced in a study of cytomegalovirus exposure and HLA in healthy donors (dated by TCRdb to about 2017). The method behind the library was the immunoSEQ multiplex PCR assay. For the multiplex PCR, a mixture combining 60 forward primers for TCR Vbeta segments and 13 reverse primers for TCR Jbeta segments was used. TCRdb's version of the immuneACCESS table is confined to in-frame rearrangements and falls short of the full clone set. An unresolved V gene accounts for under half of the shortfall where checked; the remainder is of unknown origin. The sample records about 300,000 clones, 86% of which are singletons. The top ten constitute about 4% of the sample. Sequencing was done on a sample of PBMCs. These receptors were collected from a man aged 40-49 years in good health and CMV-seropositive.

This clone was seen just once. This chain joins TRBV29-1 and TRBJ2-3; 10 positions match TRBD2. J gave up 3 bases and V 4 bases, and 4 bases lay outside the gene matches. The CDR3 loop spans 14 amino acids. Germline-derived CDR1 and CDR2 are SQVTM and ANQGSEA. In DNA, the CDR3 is TGCAGCGTTGGGTCTAGCGGGAGAACAGATACGCAGTATTTT. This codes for CSVGSSGRTDTQYF.

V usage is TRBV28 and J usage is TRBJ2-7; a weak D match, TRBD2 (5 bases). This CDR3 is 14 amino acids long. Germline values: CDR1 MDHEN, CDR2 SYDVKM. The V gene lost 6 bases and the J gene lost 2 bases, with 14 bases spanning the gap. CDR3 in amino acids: CASSPTGLPYEQYF. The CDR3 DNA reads TGTGCCAGCAGCCCGACCGGACTGCCCTACGAGCAGTACTTC.

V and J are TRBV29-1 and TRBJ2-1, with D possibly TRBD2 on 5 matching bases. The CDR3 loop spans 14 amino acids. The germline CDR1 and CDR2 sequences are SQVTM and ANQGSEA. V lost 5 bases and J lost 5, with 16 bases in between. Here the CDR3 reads CSVLAETEDNEQFF. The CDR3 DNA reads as TGCAGCGTTCTCGCGGAGACGGAGGACAATGAGCAGTTCTTC.

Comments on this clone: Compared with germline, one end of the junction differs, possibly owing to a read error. The CDR3 DNA is TGTGCCAGCAGCTTAGGGCCCGGGACAGACCTCCGTTTC. Translation gives CASSLGPGTDLRF. The V gene is TRBV7-6, the J gene TRBJ2-7, with 7 bases fitting TRBD1. Germline-derived CDR1 and CDR2 are SGHVS and FNYEAQ. The CDR3 extends over 13 amino acids.

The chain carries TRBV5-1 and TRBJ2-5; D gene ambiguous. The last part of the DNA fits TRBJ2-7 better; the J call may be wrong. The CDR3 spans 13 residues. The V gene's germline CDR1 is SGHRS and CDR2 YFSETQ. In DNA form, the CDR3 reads TGCGCCAGCAGCCCCGAACTCTCCTACGAGCAGTACTTC. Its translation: CASSPELSYEQYF.